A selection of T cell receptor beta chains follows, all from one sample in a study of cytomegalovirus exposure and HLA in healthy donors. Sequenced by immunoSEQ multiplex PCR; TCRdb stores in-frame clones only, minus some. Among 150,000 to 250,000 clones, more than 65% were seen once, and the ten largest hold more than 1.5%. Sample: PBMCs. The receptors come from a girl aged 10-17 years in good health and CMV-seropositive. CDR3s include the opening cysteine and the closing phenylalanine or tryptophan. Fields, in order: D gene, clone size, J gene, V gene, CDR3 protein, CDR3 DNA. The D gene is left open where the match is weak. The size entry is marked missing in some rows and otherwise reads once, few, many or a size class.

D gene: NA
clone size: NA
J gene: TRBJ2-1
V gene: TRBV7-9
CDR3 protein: CASSPKGAPYNEQFF
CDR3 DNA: TGTGCCAGCAGCCCAAAAGGAGCGCCTTACAATGAGCAGTTCTTC

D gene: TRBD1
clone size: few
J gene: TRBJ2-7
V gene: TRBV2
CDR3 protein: CASRPGQGTYEQYF
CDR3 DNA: TGTGCCAGCAGGCCGGGACAGGGGACCTACGAGCAGTACTTC

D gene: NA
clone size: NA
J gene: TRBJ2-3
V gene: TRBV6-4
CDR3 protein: CASSLGNGGTDTQYF
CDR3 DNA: TGTGCCAGCAGTCTCGGGAACGGGGGCACAGATACGCAGTATTTT

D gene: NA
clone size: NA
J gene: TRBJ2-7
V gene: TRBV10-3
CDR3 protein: CAISESAFASGTYEQYF
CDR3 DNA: TGTGCCATCAGTGAGTCCGCCTTCGCTTCGGGTACATACGAGCAGTACTTC

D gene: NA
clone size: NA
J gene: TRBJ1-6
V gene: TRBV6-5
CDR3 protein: CASSYGGSSYNSPLHF
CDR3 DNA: TGTGCCAGCAGTTACGGAGGGAGCTCCTATAATTCACCCCTCCACTTT

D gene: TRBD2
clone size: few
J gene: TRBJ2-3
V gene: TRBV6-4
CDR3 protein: CASSDSARGGHNTQYF
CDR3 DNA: TGTGCCAGCAGTGACTCGGCCCGGGGGGGCCACAATACGCAGTATTTT

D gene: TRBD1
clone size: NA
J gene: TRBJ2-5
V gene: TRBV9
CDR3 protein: CASSRYRGPETQYF
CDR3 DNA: TGTGCCAGCAGCAGGTATAGGGGGCCGGAGACCCAGTACTTC

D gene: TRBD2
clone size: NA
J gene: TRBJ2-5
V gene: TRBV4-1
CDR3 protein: CASSQGRGLAGEETQYF
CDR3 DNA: TGCGCCAGCAGCCAAGGGAGGGGACTAGCGGGTGAAGAGACCCAGTACTTC

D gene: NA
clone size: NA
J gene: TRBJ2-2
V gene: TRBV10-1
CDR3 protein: CASSLAGVTGELFF
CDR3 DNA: TGCGCCAGCAGTCTCGCCGGAGTAACCGGGGAGCTGTTTTTT

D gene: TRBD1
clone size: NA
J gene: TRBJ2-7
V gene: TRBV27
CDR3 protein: CASSKPGQGPGEQYF
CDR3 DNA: TGTGCCAGCAGTAAACCGGGACAGGGGCCCGGCGAGCAGTACTTC

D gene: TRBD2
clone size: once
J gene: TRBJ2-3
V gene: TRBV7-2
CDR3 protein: CASSLLAGGSTDTQYF
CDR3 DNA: TGTGCCAGCAGTCTTCTAGCGGGGGGTTCCACAGATACGCAGTATTTT

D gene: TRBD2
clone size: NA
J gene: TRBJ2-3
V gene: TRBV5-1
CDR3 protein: CASSRGGGTSGGGLDTQYF
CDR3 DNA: TGCGCCAGCAGCCGGGGAGGTGGGACTAGCGGGGGTGGCTTGGATACGCAGTATTTT

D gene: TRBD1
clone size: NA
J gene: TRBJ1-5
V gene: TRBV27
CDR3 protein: CAPKRAGGGQPQHF
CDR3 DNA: TGTGCCCCCAAGAGGGCAGGGGGCGGTCAGCCCCAGCATTTT

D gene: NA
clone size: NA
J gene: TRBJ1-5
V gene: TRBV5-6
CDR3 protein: CASSFFPDQPQHF
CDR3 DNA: TGTGCCAGCAGCTTTTTTCCAGATCAGCCCCAGCATTTT

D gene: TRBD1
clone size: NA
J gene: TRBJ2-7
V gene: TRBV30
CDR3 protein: CACLSDREVYEQYF
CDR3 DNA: TGTGCCTGCTTATCAGACAGGGAAGTCTACGAGCAGTACTTC

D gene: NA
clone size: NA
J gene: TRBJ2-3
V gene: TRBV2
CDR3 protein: CASSAGADTQYF
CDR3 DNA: TGTGCCAGCAGTGCCGGGGCAGATACGCAGTATTTT

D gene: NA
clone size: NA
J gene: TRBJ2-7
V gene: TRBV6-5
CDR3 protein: CASSSFGDTSSYEQYF
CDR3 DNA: TGTGCCAGCAGTTCCTTCGGGGACACGAGCTCCTACGAGCAGTACTTC

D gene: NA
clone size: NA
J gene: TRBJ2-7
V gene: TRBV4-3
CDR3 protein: CASSQDRGNEQYF
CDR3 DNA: TGCGCCAGCAGCCAAGATAGGGGAAACGAGCAGTACTTC

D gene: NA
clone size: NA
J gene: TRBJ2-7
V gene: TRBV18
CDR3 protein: CASSPTNQGEQYF
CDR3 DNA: TGTGCCAGCTCACCAACCAACCAGGGCGAGCAGTACTTC

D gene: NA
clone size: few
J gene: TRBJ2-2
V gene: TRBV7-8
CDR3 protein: CASSTRTGGVVGELFF
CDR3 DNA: TGTGCCAGCAGCACCAGGACTGGCGGGGTGGTCGGGGAGCTGTTTTTT

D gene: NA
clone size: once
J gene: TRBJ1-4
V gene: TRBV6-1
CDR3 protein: CASSVQSTNEKLFF
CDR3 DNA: TGTGCCAGCAGTGTCCAGTCGACTAATGAAAAACTGTTTTTT

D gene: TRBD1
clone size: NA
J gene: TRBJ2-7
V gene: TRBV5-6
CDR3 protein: CASSRDRGLWEQYF
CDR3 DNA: TGTGCCAGCAGCCGGGACAGGGGACTTTGGGAGCAGTACTTC

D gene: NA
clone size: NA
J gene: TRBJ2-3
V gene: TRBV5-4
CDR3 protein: CASSSRGTDTQYF
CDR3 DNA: TGTGCCAGCAGCTCCAGGGGCACAGATACGCAGTATTTT

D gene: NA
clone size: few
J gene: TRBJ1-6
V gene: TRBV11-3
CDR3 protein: CASNTRDNYNSPLHF
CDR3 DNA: TGTGCCAGCAACACCCGGGACAACTATAATTCACCCCTCCACTTT

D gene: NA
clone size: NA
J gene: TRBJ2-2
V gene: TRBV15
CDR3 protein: CATRDRDTGELFF
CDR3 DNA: TGTGCCACCAGGGACAGAGACACCGGGGAGCTGTTTTTT

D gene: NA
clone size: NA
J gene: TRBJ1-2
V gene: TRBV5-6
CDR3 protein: CASSSRQTLVGSYGYTF
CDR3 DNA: TGTGCCAGCAGCTCAAGACAGACTCTTGTTGGTAGCTATGGCTACACCTTC

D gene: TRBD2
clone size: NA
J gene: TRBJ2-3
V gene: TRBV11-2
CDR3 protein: CASSLDPRTSGATDTQYF
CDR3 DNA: TGTGCCAGCAGCTTAGATCCCCGGACTAGCGGTGCCACAGATACGCAGTATTTT

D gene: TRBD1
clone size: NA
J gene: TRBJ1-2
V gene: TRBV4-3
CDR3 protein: CASSPPDRENYGYTF
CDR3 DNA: TGCGCCAGCAGCCCCCCTGACAGGGAGAACTATGGCTACACCTTC

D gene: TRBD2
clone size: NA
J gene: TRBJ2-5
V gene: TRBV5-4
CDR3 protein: CASSAGLAGGKQETQYF
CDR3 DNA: TGTGCCAGCAGCGCCGGACTAGCGGGGGGAAAACAAGAGACCCAGTACTTC

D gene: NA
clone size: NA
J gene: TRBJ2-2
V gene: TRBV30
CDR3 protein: CALKTGELFF
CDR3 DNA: TGTGCCCTTAAAACCGGGGAGCTGTTTTTT

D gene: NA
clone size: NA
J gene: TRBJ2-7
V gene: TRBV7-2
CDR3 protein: CASREGSGYEQYF
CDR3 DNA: TGTGCCAGCAGAGAGGGTAGCGGATACGAGCAGTACTTC

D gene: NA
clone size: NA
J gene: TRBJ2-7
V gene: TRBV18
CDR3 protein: CASSKPGTGPYEQYF
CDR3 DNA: TGTGCCAGCTCAAAACCCGGGACTGGGCCCTACGAGCAGTACTTC

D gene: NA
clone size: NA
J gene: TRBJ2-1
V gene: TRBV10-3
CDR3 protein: CATRGAAGMYNEQFF
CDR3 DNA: TGTGCCACGCGTGGGGCCGCAGGAATGTACAATGAGCAGTTCTTC

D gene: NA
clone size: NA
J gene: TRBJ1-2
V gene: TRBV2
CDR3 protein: CASSSDRTNYGYTF
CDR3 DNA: TGTGCCAGCAGTAGTGACAGGACTAACTATGGCTACACCTTC

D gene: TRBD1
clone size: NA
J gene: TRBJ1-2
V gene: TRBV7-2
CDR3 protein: CASSWGQNYGYTF
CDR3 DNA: TGTGCCAGCAGCTGGGGACAGAACTATGGCTACACCTTC

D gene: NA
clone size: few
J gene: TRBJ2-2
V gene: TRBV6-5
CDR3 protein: CASRPTTVTGELFF
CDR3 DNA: TGTGCCAGCAGGCCGACTACCGTCACCGGGGAGCTGTTTTTT

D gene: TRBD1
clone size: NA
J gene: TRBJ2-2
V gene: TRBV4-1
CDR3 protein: CASSPSRTGDTGELFF
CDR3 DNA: TGCGCCAGCAGCCCTTCCCGGACAGGGGACACCGGGGAGCTGTTTTTT

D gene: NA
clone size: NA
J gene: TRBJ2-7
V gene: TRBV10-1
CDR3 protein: CASSGTGYEQYF
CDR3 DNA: TGCGCCAGCAGTGGAACAGGGTACGAGCAGTACTTC

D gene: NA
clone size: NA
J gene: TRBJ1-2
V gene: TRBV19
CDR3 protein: CATKTANYGYTF
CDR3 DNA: TGTGCCACCAAGACAGCTAACTATGGCTACACCTTC

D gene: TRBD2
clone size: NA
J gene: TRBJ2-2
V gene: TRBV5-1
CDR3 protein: CASSRGGDTGELFF
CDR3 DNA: TGCGCCAGCAGCCGGGGGGGGGACACCGGGGAGCTGTTTTTT

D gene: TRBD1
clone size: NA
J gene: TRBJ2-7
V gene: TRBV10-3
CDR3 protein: CAISESGGTDPYEQYF
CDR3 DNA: TGTGCCATCAGTGAGTCCGGTGGGACAGACCCCTACGAGCAGTACTTC

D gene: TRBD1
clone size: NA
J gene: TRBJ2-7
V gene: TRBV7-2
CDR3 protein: CASSLRDSLYTHYEQYF
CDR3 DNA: TGTGCCAGCAGCTTAAGGGACAGCCTATATACTCACTACGAGCAGTACTTC

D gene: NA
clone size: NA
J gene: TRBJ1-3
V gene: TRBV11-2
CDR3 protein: CASSLVAGTGNTIYF
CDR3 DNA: TGTGCCAGCAGCTTAGTTGCAGGGACTGGAAACACCATATATTTT

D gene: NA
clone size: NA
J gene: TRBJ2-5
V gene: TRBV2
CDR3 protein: CASTRQGKETQYF
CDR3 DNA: TGTGCCAGCACTCGCCAGGGTAAAGAGACCCAGTACTTC

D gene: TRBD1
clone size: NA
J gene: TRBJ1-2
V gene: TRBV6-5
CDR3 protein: CASSTTGAYGYTF
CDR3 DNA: TGTGCCAGCAGTACCACAGGGGCCTATGGCTACACCTTC

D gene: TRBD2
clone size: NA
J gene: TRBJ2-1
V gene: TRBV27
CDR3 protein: CASSILTSPGEQFF
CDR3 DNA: TGTGCCAGCAGTATACTGACTAGCCCGGGTGAGCAGTTCTTC

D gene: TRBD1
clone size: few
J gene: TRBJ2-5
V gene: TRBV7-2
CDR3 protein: CASSWGPGQGARETQYF
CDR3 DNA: TGTGCCAGCAGCTGGGGCCCGGGACAGGGGGCGCGGGAGACCCAGTACTTC

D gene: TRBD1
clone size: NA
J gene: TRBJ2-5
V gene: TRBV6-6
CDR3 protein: CASSYPDRAYQETQYF
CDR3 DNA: TGTGCCAGCAGTTACCCGGACAGGGCGTACCAAGAGACCCAGTACTTC

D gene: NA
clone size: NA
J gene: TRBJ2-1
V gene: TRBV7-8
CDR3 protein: CASSLVGGLQQNEQFF
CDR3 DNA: TGTGCCAGCAGCTTAGTTGGTGGGCTACAGCAAAACGAGCAGTTCTTC

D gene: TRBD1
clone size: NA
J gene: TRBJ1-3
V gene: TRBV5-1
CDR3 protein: CASSLGDREASGNTIYF
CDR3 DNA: TGCGCCAGCAGCTTGGGAGACAGGGAGGCCTCTGGAAACACCATATATTTT

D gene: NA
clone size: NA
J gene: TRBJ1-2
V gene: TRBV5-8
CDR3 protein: CASSLEYQKTLYGYTF
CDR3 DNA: TGTGCCAGCAGCTTGGAGTACCAGAAGACTCTCTATGGCTACACCTTC

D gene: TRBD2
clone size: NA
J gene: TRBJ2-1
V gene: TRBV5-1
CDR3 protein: CASSFGFIGTSLNEQFF
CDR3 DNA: TGCGCCAGCAGCTTTGGCTTCATCGGGACTAGCTTAAATGAGCAGTTCTTC

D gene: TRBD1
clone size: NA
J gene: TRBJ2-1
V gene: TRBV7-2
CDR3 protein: CASSLVRQGNEQFF
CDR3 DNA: TGTGCCAGCAGCTTAGTCCGACAGGGAAACGAGCAGTTCTTC

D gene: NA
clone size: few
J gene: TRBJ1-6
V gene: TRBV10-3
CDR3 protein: CAISQQVDQGYNSPLHF
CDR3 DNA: TGTGCCATCAGCCAACAGGTCGATCAGGGCTATAATTCACCCCTCCACTTT

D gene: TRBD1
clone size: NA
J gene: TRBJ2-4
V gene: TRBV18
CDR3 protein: CASSPGTGLAKNIQYF
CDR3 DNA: TGTGCCAGCTCACCCGGGACAGGGCTGGCCAAAAACATTCAGTACTTC

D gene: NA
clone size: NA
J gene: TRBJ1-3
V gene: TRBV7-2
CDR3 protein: CASSLEGPGSGNTIYF
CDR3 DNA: TGTGCCAGCAGCTTAGAAGGTCCGGGCTCTGGAAACACCATATATTTT

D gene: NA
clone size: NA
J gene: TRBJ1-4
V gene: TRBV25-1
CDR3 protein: CASSEIGGDWEEKLFF
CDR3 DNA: TGTGCCAGCAGTGAAATCGGAGGGGACTGGGAGGAAAAACTGTTTTTT